These 8 T cell receptor beta chains originate from one sample sequenced in a study of shared clonotypes between healthy human individuals. Sequenced by immunoSEQ multiplex PCR; TCRdb stores in-frame clones only, minus some. The sample holds about a million clones; approximately 80% are singletons and the top ten take roughly 1.5%. Specimen: memory CD4+ T cells sorted from blood. Subset reported: CD45RA-negative fraction. Every receptor here comes from a man younger than 35 in good health.

The chain is built from TRBV7-9 and TRBJ2-2; tentatively, D is TRBD2 (5 bases). V was clipped by 7 bases and J by 4 bases, with 10 bases between them. Germline loops: CDR1 SEHNR, CDR2 FQNEAQ (reference sequence). The CDR3 spans 13 residues. CDR3 protein: CASNLAATGELFF. CDR3 in DNA: TGTGCCAGCAATCTAGCAGCCACCGGGGAGCTGTTTTTT.

This chain joins TRBV7-9 and TRBJ1-2; D call uncertain. The germline V gene has CDR1 SEHNR and CDR2 FQNEAQ (reference sequence). The ends were cut back, 6 bases at V and 2 bases at J, with 16 bases in the middle. The CDR3 consists of 15 residues. CDR3 nucleotides: TGTGCCAGCAGGGACCCCGGGTCGATGAACTATGGCTACACCTTC. As protein: CASRDPGSMNYGYTF.

Only a few counts were recorded for this clone. Other DNA sequences in this sample translate to the same CDR3. V is TRBV5-1 and J is TRBJ2-7, with TRBD2 identical over 11 bases. Trimming took 4 bases from V and 0 from J; bases not matched to a gene: 6. This CDR3 is built from 16 residues. Germline CDR1 SGHRS, CDR2 YFSETQ. CDR3 region: CASSTSGTSGSYEQYF. The CDR3 DNA follows: TGCGCCAGCAGCACCTCCGGGACTAGCGGCTCCTACGAGCAGTACTTC.

The chain carries TRBV7-8 and TRBJ1-5, with D tentatively TRBD1 (5 bases). V gave up 4 bases and J gave up 1 base, with 8 bases separating them. Germline-derived CDR1 and CDR2 are SGHVS and FQNEAQ. The CDR3 runs 14 residues. CDR3 region: CASSSGVSNQPQHF. CDR3 nucleotides: TGTGCCAGCAGCTCGGGGGTAAGCAATCAGCCCCAGCATTTT. Full variable domain (missing parts from reference TRBV7-8 and TRBJ1-5): GAGVSQSPRYKVAKRGQDVALRCDPISGHVSLFWYQQALGQGPEFLTYFQNEAQLDKSGLPSDRFFAERPEGSVSTLKIQRTQQEDSAVYLCASSSGVSNQPQHFGDGTRLSIL.

The DNA for the CDR3 is TGCGCCAGCAGCTTTACAGGGGCGAACACTGAAGCTTTCTTT. As protein: CASSFTGANTEAFF. The chain recombines TRBV5-1 with TRBJ1-1; 7 bases fit TRBD1. The CDR3 is 14 residues long. Germline assignment: CDR1 SGHRS and CDR2 YFSETQ. V shed 2 bases and J 1 base; nucleotides not matched to a gene: 2.

V and J are TRBV11-2 and TRBJ2-1, with D maybe TRBD1 (5 bases). The V end was cut by 5 bases, the J end by 6 bases, with 17 bases between. The CDR3 runs 15 residues. CDR1 is SGHAT, CDR2 FQNNGV, per germline. For the CDR3, the DNA is TGTGCCAGCAGCACCCGAGCCAGGGTGGGCAATGAGCAGTTCTTC. This codes for CASSTRARVGNEQFF.

This chain uses TRBV11-2 with TRBJ2-7; D gene ambiguous. Germline loops: CDR1 SGHAT, CDR2 FQNNGV. V was cut by 3 bases and J by 6 bases, with 12 bases left in between. This CDR3 comprises 13 residues. CDR3 in DNA: TGTGCCAGCAGCTTCAATATAGTTTCCGAGCAGTACTTC. Its protein product is CASSFNIVSEQYF.

The chain links TRBV12-5 to TRBJ1-5, with D tentatively TRBD1 (5 bases). CDR3 length: 13 amino acids. Germline CDR1 LGHNT, CDR2 FRNRAP. Trimming left V 1 base short and J 5 bases short, with 6 bases between. The CDR3 region has the DNA TGTGCTAGTGGTTTGGGGGGACATCAGCCCCAGCATTTT. Its protein is CASGLGGHQPQHF. Variable domain in full (rest from reference TRBV12-5 and TRBJ1-5): DARVTQTPRHKVTEMGQEVTMRCQPILGHNTVFWYRQTMMQGLELLAYFRNRAPLDDSGMPKDRFSAEMPDATLATLKIQPSEPRDSAVYFCASGLGGHQPQHFGDGTRLSIL.